This T cell receptor (beta chain) was sequenced during a study of CD8 T cells in ankylosing spondylitis (TCRdb year 2017). About the study as a whole: To find TCR variants linked to disease, the study profiled T cell receptor beta repertoires in ankylosing spondylitis patients and healthy donors. The full study cohort was made up of under 30 ankylosing spondylitis patients and more than 90 healthy donors. Peripheral blood was sampled, and synovial fluid was additionally collected from ankylosing spondylitis patients. General conclusions and limits of the study: Blood from ankylosing spondylitis patients appeared to be characterized by a TCR beta motif made up of under ten highly homologous amino acid variants. The disease-linked clones had a CD8+ phenotype and were found at relatively low frequencies in peripheral blood. Significant enrichment of the disease-linked clones was reported in matched synovial fluid samples from ankylosing spondylitis patients. Some of the motif variants had been reported before in the synovial fluid and blood of reactive arthritis patients, a finding that suggests common disease-initiation mechanisms.

Its CDR3 holds 13 amino acids, cysteine through phenylalanine. The retained sequence is limited to the CDR3, 39 bases, with the frame set at the first base. Trimming takes 5 bases off V and 10 bases off J; junction bases not matched to a gene: 8. CDR1 MNHEY and CDR2 SVGEGT were looked up in the germline V gene. The sequencer was an Illumina HiSeq 2500. Quantitative 5'-RACE with molecular barcodes was used to prepare TCR beta libraries. On the study's bioinformatics: Disease-linked TCR variants were identified with a new computational method built on a probabilistic model of VDJ rearrangement. TCRdb trimmed public reads at Q25 via fastp, called clones via MiXCR and kept in-frame beta chains. CDR3 protein duplicates are merged, each entry listing the most common genes and DNA. V and J calls and clone size were set by TCRdb, not the authors. Within this sample are roughly 130,000 distinct CDR3 sequences, with around 7% of them counted one time only. The ten largest make up about 12% of the sample.

This clonotype was observed at least ten times. No cognate antigen has been identified for it. Per-nucleotide qualities are absent, and no much larger clonotype sits a single base away. Sequenced: blood, either unsorted or a sorted T cell fraction (not recorded which). The TCR sequence derives from a male donor with ankylosing spondylitis or in good health (not recorded which). The chain is encoded by TRBV6-2 or TRBV6-3 joined to TRBJ2-1; 7 bases in between match TRBD1. CDR3 loop: CASSQTGVREQFF. The bases read TGTGCCAGCAGTCAAACAGGGGTAAGGGAGCAGTTCTTC.